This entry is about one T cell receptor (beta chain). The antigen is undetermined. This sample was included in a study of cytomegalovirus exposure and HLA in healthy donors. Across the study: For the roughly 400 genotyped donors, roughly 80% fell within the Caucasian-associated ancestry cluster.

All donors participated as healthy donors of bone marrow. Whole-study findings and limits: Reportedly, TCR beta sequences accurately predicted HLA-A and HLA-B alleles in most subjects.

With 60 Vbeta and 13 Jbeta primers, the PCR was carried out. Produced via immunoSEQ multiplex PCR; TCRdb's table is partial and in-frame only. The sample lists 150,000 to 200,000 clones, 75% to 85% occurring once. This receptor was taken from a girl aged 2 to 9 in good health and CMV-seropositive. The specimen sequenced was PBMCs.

This chain's CDR3 is CASSVFQEYEQYF. CDR3 bases: TGTGCCAGCAGCGTCTTCCAGGAATACGAGCAGTACTTC. The V and J genes are TRBV5-4 and TRBJ2-7; D call uncertain. Trimming shortened V by 4 bases and J by 4 bases, and 12 bases separated the two germline ends. The CDR3 has 13 residues. The germline CDR1 and CDR2 sequences are SGHNT and YYREEE (reference sequence).